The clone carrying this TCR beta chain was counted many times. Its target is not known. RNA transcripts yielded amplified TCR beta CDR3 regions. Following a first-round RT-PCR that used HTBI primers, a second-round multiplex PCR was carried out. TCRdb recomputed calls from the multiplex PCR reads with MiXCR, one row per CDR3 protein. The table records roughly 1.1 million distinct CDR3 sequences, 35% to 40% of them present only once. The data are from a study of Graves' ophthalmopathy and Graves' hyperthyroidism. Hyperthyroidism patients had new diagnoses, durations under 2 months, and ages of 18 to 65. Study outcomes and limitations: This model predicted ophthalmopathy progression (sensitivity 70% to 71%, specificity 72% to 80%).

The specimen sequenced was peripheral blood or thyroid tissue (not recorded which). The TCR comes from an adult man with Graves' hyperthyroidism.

CDR3 protein: CASRTGTGNEQYF. The CDR3 nucleotides are TGTGCCAGCAGAACCGGGACAGGGAACGAGCAGTACTTC. The chain recombines TRBV14 with TRBJ2-7; TRBD1 matches at 9 bases. V dropped 6 bases and J dropped 5; count of bases not matched to a gene: 5. This CDR3 has 13 residues. Germline V gives CDR1 SGHDN, CDR2 FVKESK.